One and the same sample provided the 32 T cell receptor beta chains below, sequenced in a study of a mutant IDH1 vaccine in newly diagnosed glioma. Time point indicated: baseline, week 1 (first vaccination visit). Treatment in this sample: pre-vaccination baseline after standard-of-care therapy. Profiled with immunoSEQ multiplex PCR; TCRdb holds only in-frame clones, not every one. The sample gives 50,000 or so clones, roughly 90% of which show up once; about 2.2% is in the top ten. The material was PBMCs, obtained from a glioma patient treated with radiotherapy, temozolomide or both. All receptors derive from a man aged 35 to 55 with glioma.

The genes are TRBV27 and TRBJ1-5; D is undetermined. Germline values: CDR1 MNHEY, CDR2 SMNVEV (reference sequence). CDR3 length equals 13 residues. V lost 5 bases, J lost 3 bases, and 8 bases lay in between. This chain's CDR3 is CASSASSNQPQHF. The CDR3 DNA is TGTGCCAGCAGTGCGAGTTCCAATCAGCCCCAGCATTTT.

This clone was counted once. The chain joins TRBV2 to TRBJ2-7, with D maybe TRBD2 (6 bases). From germline, CDR1 is SNHLY and CDR2 FYNNEI. CDR3 length: 13 amino acids. V lost 3 bases and J 2 bases, leaving 8 bases between the germline ends. CDR3 nucleotides: TGTGCCAGCAGTGACCTAGCGACCTACGAGCAGTACTTC. This sequence encodes CASSDLATYEQYF.

The chain is built from TRBV5-1 and TRBJ2-7; D possibly matches TRBD1 or TRBD2 (6 bases each). V lost 8 bases and J 4 bases, leaving 19 bases between the germline ends. CDR1 SGHRS and CDR2 YFSETQ come from the germline V gene. The CDR3 length is 14 residues. In DNA form, the CDR3 reads TGCGCCAGTGGAGGAGGGGGACCCCTTTACGAGCAGTACTTC. This sequence encodes CASGGGGPLYEQYF.

This clone was counted a few times. The V gene is TRBV20-1, the J gene TRBJ1-1, with D unresolved. The V gene's germline CDR1 is DFQATT and CDR2 SNEGSKA (reference sequence). CDR3 length: 10 amino acids. Trimming cost V 1 base and J 10 bases, with 7 bases left between them. CDR3 in amino acids: CSARVVRAFF. The CDR3 DNA reads TGCAGTGCTAGAGTTGTCAGAGCTTTCTTT.

The J gene is TRBJ2-5, the V gene TRBV9, with a tentative D call TRBD2 (5 bases). The V end was cut by 4 bases, the J end by 2 bases, with 9 bases between. Germline CDR1 and CDR2: SGDLS and YYNGEE. The CDR3 contains 13 residues. The CDR3 nucleotides are TGTGCCAGCAGCTCCGGACTTCAAGAGACCCAGTACTTC. Translating gives CASSSGLQETQYF.

The chain is built from TRBV5-4 and TRBJ2-7, with D hard to call. The germline V gene encodes CDR1 SGHNT and CDR2 YYREEE (reference sequence). V lost 0 bases, J lost 5 bases, and 12 bases lay in between. This CDR3 has 14 residues. CDR3 nucleotides: TGTGCCAGCAGCTTGGCCGGGTCCTTGGACGAGCAGTACTTC. Translation: CASSLAGSLDEQYF.

This chain links TRBV6-4 with TRBJ2-7; tentative D call: TRBD1 (5 bases). The CDR3 length is 14 residues. Germline CDR1 MRHNA, CDR2 SNTAGT. V was pared by 6 bases and J by 4 bases, with 16 bases between. CDR3 DNA: TGTGCCAGCAGAGTGGCCGCCGACAGTTACGAGCAGTACTTC. This gives the protein CASRVAADSYEQYF.

The chain is built from TRBV11-2 and TRBJ2-7, with 7 bases fitting TRBD2. Germline CDR1 is SGHAT and CDR2 is FQNNGV. The V and J ends lost 1 base and 3 bases, in that order; junction bases with no gene match: 6. The CDR3 contains 15 residues. The CDR3: CASSLGAGVIYEQYF. The CDR3 nucleotides are TGTGCCAGCAGCTTAGGGGCGGGAGTGATCTACGAGCAGTACTTC.

The gene calls are TRBV5-1 and TRBJ2-1; 7 nucleotides match TRBD1. J was trimmed by 5 bases and V by 1 base; bases with no gene match: 6. CDR1 is SGHRS and CDR2 is YFSETQ in the germline V gene. This CDR3 spans 15 amino acids. As DNA, the CDR3 is TGCGCCAGCAGCTTGAGCCCGACAGGGAACAATGAGCAGTTCTTC. It encodes CASSLSPTGNNEQFF.

This chain links TRBV25-1 with TRBJ1-5; no clear D gene. Germline V gene sequence: CDR1 MGHDK, CDR2 SYGVNS. The CDR3 length is 15 residues. V lost 2 bases to trimming and J lost 6 bases, with 14 bases between them. The CDR3 DNA follows: TGTGCCAGCAGTGAAGTCGACGGTTGGGCTCAGCCCCAGCATTTT. Encoded protein: CASSEVDGWAQPQHF.

This clone has just a few counts. The CDR3, as DNA: TGTGCCAGCAGGCAATACAGGGCTGGAAACACCATATATTTT. This gives the protein CASRQYRAGNTIYF. The V and J genes are TRBV28 and TRBJ1-3, with TRBD1 as a possible D gene (6 bases). CDR3 length equals 14 residues. Trimming pared 6 bases from V and 2 bases from J, leaving 11 bases between. Germline CDR1 and CDR2: MDHEN and SYDVKM.

V and J are TRBV7-2 and TRBJ2-1, with no clear D. The V end was cut by 1 base, the J end by 10 bases, with 5 bases between. The CDR3 extends over 11 amino acids. The germline V gene encodes CDR1 SGHTA and CDR2 FQGNSA. The DNA of the CDR3 is TGTGCCAGCAGCTTAGGATGGGAGCAGTTCTTC. The encoded protein is CASSLGWEQFF.

There are a few counts of this clone. The chain combines TRBV6-1 with TRBJ1-1, with a possible D match to TRBD1 (5 bases). The CDR3 runs to 14 residues. V lost 6 bases, J lost 5 bases, and 16 bases lay in between. Per germline, CDR1 MNHNS and CDR2 SASEGT. The CDR3 coding sequence is TGTGCCAGCAGGGCTCCCGCTGGGGGAACTGAAGCTTTCTTT. Its protein product is CASRAPAGGTEAFF.

This clone was recorded only once. The rearrangement links TRBV19 to TRBJ2-7; no clear D gene. Germline V gene sequence: CDR1 LNHDA, CDR2 SQIVND (reference sequence). The CDR3 has 13 residues. Trimming left V 3 bases short and J 4 bases short, with 10 bases between. This CDR3 reads CASSIGERYEQYF. In DNA form, the CDR3 reads TGTGCCAGTAGTATTGGGGAACGGTACGAGCAGTACTTC.

This chain links TRBV5-6 with TRBJ2-6; 7 nucleotides match TRBD1. Trimming took 2 bases from V and 3 from J; bases not matched to a gene: 8. Germline V gene data show CDR1 as SGHDT and CDR2 as YYEEEE. This CDR3 comprises 17 residues. CDR3 amino acids: CASSLIEGGFGANVLTF. CDR3 DNA sequence: TGTGCCAGCAGCTTAATAGAAGGGGGCTTTGGGGCCAACGTCCTGACTTTC.

The gene calls are TRBV5-6 and TRBJ2-7; TRBD2 might be the D (6 bases). The CDR3 contains 15 residues. Germline CDR1 and CDR2: SGHDT and YYEEEE. V shed 0 bases and J shed 2 bases, with 12 bases lying between them. Here the CDR3 DNA reads TGTGCCAGCAGCTTGGGCGGGGCACGAGCCTACGAGCAGTACTTC. This codes for CASSLGGARAYEQYF. Based on the CDR3 plus reference TRBV5-6 and TRBJ2-7, the full variable domain is DAGVTQSPTHLIKTRGQQVTLRCSPKSGHDTVSWYQQALGQGPQFIFQYYEEEERQRGNFPDRFSGHQFPNYSSELNVNALLLGDSALYLCASSLGGARAYEQYFGPGTRLTVT.

J is TRBJ2-3 and V is TRBV7-9; D is perhaps TRBD2 (5 bases). This CDR3 is 15 amino acids long. The V end lost 3 bases, the J end lost 4 bases, and 14 bases lay between the germline ends. Germline V gene lookup returns CDR1 SEHNR and CDR2 FQNEAQ (reference sequence). The CDR3 DNA reads TGTGCCAGCAGCTTGGACGTGGGAGTGGCAGATACGCAGTATTTT. As protein: CASSLDVGVADTQYF.

This chain links TRBV19 with TRBJ1-1, with 8 bases lining up with TRBD1. J lost 1 base, V lost 8 bases, and 6 bases had no gene match. This CDR3 is 14 amino acids long. Germline CDR1 reads LNHDA; CDR2 reads SQIVND (reference sequence). DNA of the CDR3: TGTGCCAGTCCTCCTACAGGGGGGAACACTGAAGCTTTCTTT. This codes for CASPPTGGNTEAFF.

The V and J genes are TRBV7-8 and TRBJ2-1; D not certain. The CDR3 runs 15 residues. Germline loops: CDR1 SGHVS, CDR2 FQNEAQ. V gave up 8 bases and J gave up 4 bases, with 18 bases separating them. The CDR3 sequence is CASQKSSILYNEQFF. CDR3 in DNA: TGTGCCAGCCAAAAATCCTCTATCCTTTACAATGAGCAGTTCTTC.

The chain carries TRBV5-1 and TRBJ2-2; D perhaps matches TRBD1 (5 bases). The germline V and J ends were trimmed by 4 bases and 5 bases, with 9 bases remaining between them. The CDR3 is 13 amino acids. From germline, CDR1 is SGHRS and CDR2 YFSETQ. The chain's CDR3 is CASSPQGTGELFF. CDR3 bases: TGCGCCAGCAGCCCCCAGGGAACCGGGGAGCTGTTTTTT.

This rearrangement joins TRBV18 to TRBJ2-3, with D perhaps given as TRBD1 or TRBD2 (5 bases each). Germline V gives CDR1 KGHSH, CDR2 LQKENI. Trimming left V 2 bases short and J 1 base short, with 13 bases between. The CDR3 is 16 residues long. In DNA form, the CDR3 reads TGTGCCAGCTCACCAAGCTTGCAGGGAGGCACAGATACGCAGTATTTT. This sequence encodes CASSPSLQGGTDTQYF.

This clone was detected a few times. This CDR3 is CASSSSRQGAEAFF. The CDR3 DNA reads TGTGCCAGTAGTTCCTCTCGACAGGGGGCTGAAGCTTTCTTT. This chain connects TRBV19 to TRBJ1-1; 9 bases agree with TRBD1. Trimming took 5 bases from V and 6 from J; bases not matched to a gene: 7. CDR3 length: 14 amino acids. CDR1 and CDR2 (germline): LNHDA, SQIVND (reference sequence).

The sample holds a few counts of this clone. The V and J genes are TRBV2 and TRBJ1-5; D is perhaps TRBD1 (5 bases). Trimming removed 6 bases at V and 3 bases at J, with 9 bases between. CDR1 is SNHLY and CDR2 is FYNNEI in the germline V gene. The CDR3 consists of 13 residues. CDR3 in amino acids: CASSGGFNQPQHF. The CDR3 DNA sequence: TGTGCCAGCAGCGGGGGGTTCAATCAGCCCCAGCATTTT.

J is TRBJ2-6 and V is TRBV19; 8 bases are a match to TRBD1. Germline V gives CDR1 LNHDA, CDR2 SQIVND (reference sequence). The CDR3 is made up of 16 amino acids. Trimming took 8 bases from V and 1 from J; bases not matched to a gene: 7. The CDR3 DNA follows: TGTGCCAGTTATCGGACAGGGAGATCTGGGGCCAACGTCCTGACTTTC. Protein: CASYRTGRSGANVLTF.

The chain carries TRBV27 and TRBJ2-5; D not certain. With 5 bases removed from V and 9 bases from J, the gap between germline ends came to 16 bases. Germline V gene sequence: CDR1 MNHEY, CDR2 SMNVEV (reference sequence). CDR3 size: 13 residues. The CDR3 nucleotides are TGTGCCAGCAGTCAAGGGTTGACGAGGTCCCAGTACTTC. This gives the protein CASSQGLTRSQYF.

The genes are TRBV7-2 and TRBJ2-7; D might be TRBD1 (5 bases). The CDR3 sequence is 17 residues long. The germline CDR1 and CDR2 sequences are SGHTA and FQGNSA. The germline V and J ends were trimmed by 0 bases and 7 bases, with 22 bases remaining between them. CDR3 residues: CASSLAFGIGAAGEQYF. The CDR3 region has the DNA TGTGCCAGCAGCTTAGCGTTTGGTATAGGGGCCGCAGGGGAGCAGTACTTC.

The V call is TRBV7-9, the J call TRBJ1-1, with D possibly TRBD1 on 5 matching bases. Germline CDR1 reads SEHNR; CDR2 reads FQNEAQ (reference sequence). V was trimmed by 2 bases and J by 8 bases, leaving 9 bases between them. This CDR3 has 12 amino acids. The CDR3 loop reads CASSLRRGEAFF. CDR3 in DNA: TGTGCCAGCAGCTTAAGGAGGGGAGAAGCTTTCTTT. Full variable domain (outside the CDR3, taken from reference TRBV7-9 and TRBJ1-1): DTGVSQNPRHKITKRGQNVTFRCDPISEHNRLYWYRQTLGQGPEFLTYFQNEAQLEKSRLLSDRFSAERPKGSFSTLEIQRTEQGDSAMYLCASSLRRGEAFFGQGTRLTVV.

This chain joins TRBV9 and TRBJ2-1; 12 nucleotides align to TRBD2. The CDR3 sequence is 15 residues long. V lost 3 bases to trimming and J lost 7 bases; unmatched junction nucleotides: 5. Per the germline V gene, CDR1 is SGDLS and CDR2 is YYNGEE. CDR3 coding DNA: TGTGCCAGCAGCGACCTAGCGGGAGGGCCGAATGAGCAGTTCTTC. This sequence encodes CASSDLAGGPNEQFF.

The chain uses TRBV11-2 and TRBJ2-2; a weak D match, TRBD2 (6 bases). CDR1 SGHAT and CDR2 FQNNGV come from the germline V gene. Trimming took off 2 bases at V and 4 bases at J, with 8 bases between the two ends. The CDR3 has 14 amino acids. The CDR3 DNA follows: TGTGCCAGCAGCTTACTAGCGATCACCGGGGAGCTGTTTTTT. Protein: CASSLLAITGELFF.

The rearrangement uses TRBV19 and TRBJ2-7, with 8 bases lining up with TRBD1. In germline, CDR1 is LNHDA, CDR2 SQIVND (reference sequence). V shed 5 bases, J shed 4 bases, and the junction held 13 bases outside the gene matches. The CDR3 totals 16 residues. The chain's CDR3 is CASSLGSGTGWYEQYF. In nucleotides, the CDR3 is TGTGCCAGTAGTCTCGGATCCGGGACAGGTTGGTACGAGCAGTACTTC.

The chain combines TRBV5-1 with TRBJ2-3; no definite D call. The V end lost 4 bases, the J end lost 6 bases, and 9 bases lay between the germline ends. This CDR3 has 12 residues. CDR1 and CDR2 from the germline V gene are SGHRS and YFSETQ. As DNA, the CDR3 is TGCGCCAGCAGCGAACCCGGGGATACGCAGTATTTT. Translating it yields CASSEPGDTQYF.

The gene calls are TRBV7-2 and TRBJ2-5, with 8 bases lining up with TRBD1. J gave up 3 bases and V 6 bases, and 6 bases lay outside the gene matches. CDR1 is SGHTA and CDR2 is FQGNSA in the germline V gene. The CDR3 has 14 residues. This chain's CDR3 is CASRTGGSKETQYF. DNA of the CDR3: TGTGCCAGCAGAACAGGGGGGTCGAAAGAGACCCAGTACTTC.